The source of this TCR beta chain is a study of T cells in localized non-small cell lung cancer. The CDR3 contains 15 residues. Per germline, CDR1 MNHEY and CDR2 SMNVEV (reference sequence). V lost 2 bases to trimming and J lost 0 bases, with 8 bases between them. Only in-frame clones appear in the TCRdb table, and some are missing; sequencing was by immunoSEQ multiplex PCR. This sample has about 53,000 clones, with 75% to 90% found just once. This receptor was obtained from a man aged 40 to 70 with stage III lung adenocarcinoma. The material was peripheral blood mononuclear cells, obtained before any cancer treatment. The chain carries TRBV27 and TRBJ1-5; D unclear. DNA for the CDR3: TGTGCCAGCAGTTTAAGCCCGGATAGCAATCAGCCCCAGCATTTT. Translating it yields CASSLSPDSNQPQHF.